The sequence of this T cell receptor (beta chain) was determined in a study of identical twins. TCRdb ran MiXCR on the 5' RACE reads and lists one entry per CDR3 protein. The profile shows about 890,000 distinct CDR3 sequences, roughly an eighth of them singletons. This sample was also put to use in a study of yellow fever vaccine responses in identical twins.

The sample comprised PBMCs. The sequence came from a woman aged 18-29 years in good health.

The CDR3 loop is CASGGPGTGVNEQFF. The CDR3 DNA follows: TGTGCCAGCGGGGGCCCCGGGACAGGGGTAAATGAGCAGTTCTTC. The V call is TRBV11-2, the J call TRBJ2-1, with 10 bases aligning to TRBD1. Germline V gives CDR1 SGHAT, CDR2 FQNNGV. With V trimmed by 8 bases and J by 7 bases, 11 bases remained unmatched. The CDR3 has 15 amino acids.